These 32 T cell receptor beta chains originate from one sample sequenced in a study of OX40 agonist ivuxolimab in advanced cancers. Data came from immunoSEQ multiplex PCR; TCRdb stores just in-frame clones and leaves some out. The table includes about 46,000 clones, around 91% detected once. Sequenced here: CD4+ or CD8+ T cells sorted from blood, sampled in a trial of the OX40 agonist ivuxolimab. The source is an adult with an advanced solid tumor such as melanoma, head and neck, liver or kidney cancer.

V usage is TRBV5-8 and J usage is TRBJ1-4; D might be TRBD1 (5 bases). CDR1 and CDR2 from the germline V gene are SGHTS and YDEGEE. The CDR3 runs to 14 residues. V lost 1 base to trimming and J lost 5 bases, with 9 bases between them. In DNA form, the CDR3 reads TGTGCCAGCAGCTTGCGACAGTGGAATGAAAAACTGTTTTTT. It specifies CASSLRQWNEKLFF.

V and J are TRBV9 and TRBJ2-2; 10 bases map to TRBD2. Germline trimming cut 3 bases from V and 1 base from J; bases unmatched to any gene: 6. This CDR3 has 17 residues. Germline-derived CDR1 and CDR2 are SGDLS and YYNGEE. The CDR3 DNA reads TGTGCCAGCAGCGGAGGGCTAGCGGGGGAGAACACCGGGGAGCTGTTTTTT. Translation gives CASSGGLAGENTGELFF.

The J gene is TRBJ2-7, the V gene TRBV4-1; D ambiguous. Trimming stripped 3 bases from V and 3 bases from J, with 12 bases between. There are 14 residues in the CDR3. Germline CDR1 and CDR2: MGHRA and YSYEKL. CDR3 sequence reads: CASSHSGAGYEQYF. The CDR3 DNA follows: TGCGCCAGCAGCCACTCCGGCGCCGGCTACGAGCAGTACTTC.

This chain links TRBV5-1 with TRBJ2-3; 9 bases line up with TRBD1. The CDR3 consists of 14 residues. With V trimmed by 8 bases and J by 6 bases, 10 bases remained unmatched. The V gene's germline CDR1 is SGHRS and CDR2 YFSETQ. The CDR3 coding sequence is TGCGCCAGTCGGGACAGGGCGGTCACGGATACGCAGTATTTT. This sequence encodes CASRDRAVTDTQYF.

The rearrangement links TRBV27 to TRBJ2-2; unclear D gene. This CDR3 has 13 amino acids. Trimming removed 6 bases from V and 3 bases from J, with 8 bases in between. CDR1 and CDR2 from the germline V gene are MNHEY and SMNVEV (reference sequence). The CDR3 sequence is CASRGSYTGELFF. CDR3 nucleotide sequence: TGTGCCAGCAGGGGTTCCTACACCGGGGAGCTGTTTTTT.

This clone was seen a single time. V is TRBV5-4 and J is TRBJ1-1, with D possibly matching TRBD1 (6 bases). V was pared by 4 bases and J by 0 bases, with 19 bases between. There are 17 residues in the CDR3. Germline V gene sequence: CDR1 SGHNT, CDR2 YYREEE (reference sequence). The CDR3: CASSLLGGRVVNTEAFF. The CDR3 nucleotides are TGTGCCAGCAGCCTCCTTGGGGGCCGGGTAGTGAACACTGAAGCTTTCTTT.

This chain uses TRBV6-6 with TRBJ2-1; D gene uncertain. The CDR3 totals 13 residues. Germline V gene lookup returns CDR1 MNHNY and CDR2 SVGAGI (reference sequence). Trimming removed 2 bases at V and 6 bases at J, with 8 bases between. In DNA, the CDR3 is TGTGCCAGCAGTTACGGGCCGGGCAATGAGCAGTTCTTC. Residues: CASSYGPGNEQFF.

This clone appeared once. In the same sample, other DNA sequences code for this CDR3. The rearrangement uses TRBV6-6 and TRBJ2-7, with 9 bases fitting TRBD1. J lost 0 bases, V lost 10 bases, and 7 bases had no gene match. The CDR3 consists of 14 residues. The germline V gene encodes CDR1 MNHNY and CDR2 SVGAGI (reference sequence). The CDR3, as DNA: TGTGCCATCTCCGACAGGGGGGACTCCTACGAGCAGTACTTC. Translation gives CAISDRGDSYEQYF.

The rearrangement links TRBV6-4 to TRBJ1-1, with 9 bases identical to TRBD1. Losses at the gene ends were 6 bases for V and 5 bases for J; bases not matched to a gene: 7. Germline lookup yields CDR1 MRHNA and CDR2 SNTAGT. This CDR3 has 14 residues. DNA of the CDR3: TGTGCCAGCAGGTCTGACAGGGGGGCAACTGAAGCTTTCTTT. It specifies CASRSDRGATEAFF.

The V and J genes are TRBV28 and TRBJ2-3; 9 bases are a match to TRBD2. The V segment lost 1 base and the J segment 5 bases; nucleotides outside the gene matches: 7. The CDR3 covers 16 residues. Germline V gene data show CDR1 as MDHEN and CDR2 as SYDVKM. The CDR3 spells CASSLYAGGQVDTQYF. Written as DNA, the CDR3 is TGTGCCAGCAGTTTATATGCGGGGGGGCAAGTAGATACGCAGTATTTT.

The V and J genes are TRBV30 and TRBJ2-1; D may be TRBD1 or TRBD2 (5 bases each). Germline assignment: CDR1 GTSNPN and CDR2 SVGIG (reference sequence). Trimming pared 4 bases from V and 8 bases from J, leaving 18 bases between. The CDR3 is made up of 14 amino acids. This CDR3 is CAWTGLARGDEQFF. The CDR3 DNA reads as TGTGCCTGGACAGGACTGGCTAGAGGGGATGAGCAGTTCTTC. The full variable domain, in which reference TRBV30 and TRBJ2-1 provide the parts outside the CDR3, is SQTIHQWPATLVQPVGSPLSLECTVEGTSNPNLYWYRQAAGRGLQLLFYSVGIGQISSEVPQNLSASRPQDRQFILSSKKLLLSDSGFYLCAWTGLARGDEQFFGPGTRLTVL.

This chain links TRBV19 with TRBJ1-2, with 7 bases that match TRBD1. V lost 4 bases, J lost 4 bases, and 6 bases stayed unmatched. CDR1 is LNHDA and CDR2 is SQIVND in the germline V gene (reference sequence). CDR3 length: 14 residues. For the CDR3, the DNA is TGTGCCAGTAGTACAGCTCAGGGGGTCTATGGCTACACCTTC. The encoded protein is CASSTAQGVYGYTF.

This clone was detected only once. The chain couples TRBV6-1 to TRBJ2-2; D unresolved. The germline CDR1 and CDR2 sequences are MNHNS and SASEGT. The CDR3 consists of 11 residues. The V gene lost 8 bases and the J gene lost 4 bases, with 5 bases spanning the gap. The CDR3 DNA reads TGTGCCAGCGCAGGCACCGGGGAGCTGTTTTTT. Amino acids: CASAGTGELFF.

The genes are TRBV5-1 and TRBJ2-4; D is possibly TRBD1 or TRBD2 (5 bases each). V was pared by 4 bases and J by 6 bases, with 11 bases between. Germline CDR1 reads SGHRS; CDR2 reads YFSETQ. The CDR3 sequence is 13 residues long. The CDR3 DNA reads TGCGCCAGCAGCCAGGGCGAGGGAAACATTCAGTACTTC. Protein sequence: CASSQGEGNIQYF.

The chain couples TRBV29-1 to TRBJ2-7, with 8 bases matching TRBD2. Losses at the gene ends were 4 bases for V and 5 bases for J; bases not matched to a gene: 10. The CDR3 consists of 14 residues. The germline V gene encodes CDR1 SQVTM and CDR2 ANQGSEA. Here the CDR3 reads CSVVSGTRFHEQYF. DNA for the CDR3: TGCAGCGTTGTATCCGGGACTAGATTCCACGAGCAGTACTTC.

The CDR3 reads CASSPRGSTDTQYF. The CDR3 nucleotides read TGTGCCAGCTCACCAAGGGGGAGCACAGATACGCAGTATTTT. The chain combines TRBV18 with TRBJ2-3, with D possibly matching TRBD1 (6 bases). The CDR3 runs 14 residues. Germline CDR1 reads KGHSH; CDR2 reads LQKENI. Deletions cut 2 bases from V and 0 bases from J, with 6 bases between.

The CDR3 bases are TGTGCCAGCAGTCCTATCAGGGGTGGAGATACGCAGTATTTT. This gives the protein CASSPIRGGDTQYF. The V call is TRBV27, the J call TRBJ2-3; tentative D call: TRBD1 (6 bases). The CDR3 is made up of 14 amino acids. V shed 5 bases and J shed 5 bases, with 14 bases lying between them. Germline V gene sequence: CDR1 MNHEY, CDR2 SMNVEV (reference sequence).

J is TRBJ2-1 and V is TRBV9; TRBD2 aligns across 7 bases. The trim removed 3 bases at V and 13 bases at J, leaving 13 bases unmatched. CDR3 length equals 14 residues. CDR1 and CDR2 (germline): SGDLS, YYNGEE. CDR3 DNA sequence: TGTGCCAGCAGCGACGGGGGGTCGGCGAGTCGTCAGTTCTTC. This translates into CASSDGGSASRQFF.

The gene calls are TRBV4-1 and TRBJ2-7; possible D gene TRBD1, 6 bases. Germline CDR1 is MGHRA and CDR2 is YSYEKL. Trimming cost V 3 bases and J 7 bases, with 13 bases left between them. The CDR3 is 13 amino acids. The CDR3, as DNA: TGCGCCAGCAGCCAGGAACAGGGTCTAGAGCAGTACTTC. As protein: CASSQEQGLEQYF.

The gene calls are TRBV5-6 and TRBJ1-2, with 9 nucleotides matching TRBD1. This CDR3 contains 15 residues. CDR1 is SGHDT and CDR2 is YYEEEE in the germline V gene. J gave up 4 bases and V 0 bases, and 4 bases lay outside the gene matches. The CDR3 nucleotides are TGTGCCAGCAGCTTGGCGGGACAGGGAATCTATGGCTACACCTTC. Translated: CASSLAGQGIYGYTF.

The CDR3, as DNA: TGTGCCAGCAGGCAACTAGCGGGAGGCTACAATGAGCAGTTCTTC. Amino acids: CASRQLAGGYNEQFF. V usage is TRBV6-5 and J usage is TRBJ2-1, with 12 bases matching TRBD2. With V trimmed by 6 bases and J by 3 bases, 3 bases remained unmatched. The germline gives CDR1 MNHEY, CDR2 SVGAGI. The CDR3 is 15 amino acids.

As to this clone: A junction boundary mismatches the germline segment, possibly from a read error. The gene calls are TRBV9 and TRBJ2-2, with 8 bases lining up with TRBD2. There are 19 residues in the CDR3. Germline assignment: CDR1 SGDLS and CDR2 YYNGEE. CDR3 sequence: CASTVQVATSDANTGELFF. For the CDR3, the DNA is TGTGCCAGCACCGTACAGGTAGCGACTAGCGACGCGAACACCGGGGAGCTGTTTTTT. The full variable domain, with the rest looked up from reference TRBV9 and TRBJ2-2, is DSGVTQTPKHLITATGQRVTLRCSPRSGDLSVYWYQQSLDQGLQFLIQYYNGEERAKGNILERFSAQQFPDLHSELNLSSLELGDSALYFCASTVQVATSDANTGELFFGEGSRLTVL.

This CDR3 is CASTPWGSGANVLTF. The CDR3 DNA reads as TGTGCCAGTACCCCGTGGGGCTCTGGGGCCAACGTCCTGACTTTC. The gene calls are TRBV19 and TRBJ2-6; unclear D gene. V was shortened by 7 bases and J by 0 bases, with 10 bases between the two germline ends. The CDR3 length is 15 residues. The germline CDR1 and CDR2 sequences are LNHDA and SQIVND (reference sequence).

The CDR3 loop reads CAWSSGTGPSGGAFF. CDR3 nucleotides: TGTGCCTGGAGTTCCGGGACAGGACCATCGGGGGGAGCTTTCTTT. The V gene is TRBV30, the J gene TRBJ1-1, with 8 positions matching TRBD1. The CDR3 sequence is 15 residues long. V was pared by 2 bases and J by 10 bases, with 15 bases of the junction left unmatched. Germline CDR1 and CDR2: GTSNPN and SVGIG (reference sequence).

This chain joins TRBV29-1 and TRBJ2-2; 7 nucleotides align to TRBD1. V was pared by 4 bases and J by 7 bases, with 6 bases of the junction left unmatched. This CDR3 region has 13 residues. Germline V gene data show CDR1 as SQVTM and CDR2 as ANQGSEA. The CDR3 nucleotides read TGCAGCGTTGGGGCAGGGGGTAACGGGGAGCTGTTTTTT. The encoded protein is CSVGAGGNGELFF.

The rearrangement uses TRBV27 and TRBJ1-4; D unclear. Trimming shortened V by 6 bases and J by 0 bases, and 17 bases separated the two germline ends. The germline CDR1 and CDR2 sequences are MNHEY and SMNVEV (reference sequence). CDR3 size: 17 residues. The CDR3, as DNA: TGTGCCAGCAGGGCCGGCGCTTACCCAGCAACTAATGAAAAACTGTTTTTT. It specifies CASRAGAYPATNEKLFF.

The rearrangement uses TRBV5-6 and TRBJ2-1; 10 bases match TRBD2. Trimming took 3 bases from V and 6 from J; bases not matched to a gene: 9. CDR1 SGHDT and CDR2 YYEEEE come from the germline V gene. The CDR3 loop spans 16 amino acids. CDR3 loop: CASSSGLAIGSNEQFF. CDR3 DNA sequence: TGTGCCAGCAGCTCGGGACTAGCGATAGGAAGCAATGAGCAGTTCTTC.

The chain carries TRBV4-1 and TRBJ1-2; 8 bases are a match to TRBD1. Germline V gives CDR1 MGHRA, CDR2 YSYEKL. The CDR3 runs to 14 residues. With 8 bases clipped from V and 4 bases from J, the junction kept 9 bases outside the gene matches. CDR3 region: CASHPGQGVYGYTF. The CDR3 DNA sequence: TGCGCCAGCCATCCCGGACAGGGAGTCTATGGCTACACCTTC.

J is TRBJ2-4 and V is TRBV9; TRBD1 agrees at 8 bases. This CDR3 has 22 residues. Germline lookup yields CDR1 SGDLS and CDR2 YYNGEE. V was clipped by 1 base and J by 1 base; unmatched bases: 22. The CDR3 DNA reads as TGTGCCAGCAGCGTACCCGAAATAGTTATGGCAGGGGGCCGTGGGGCCAAAAACATTCAGTACTTC. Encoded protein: CASSVPEIVMAGGRGAKNIQYF.

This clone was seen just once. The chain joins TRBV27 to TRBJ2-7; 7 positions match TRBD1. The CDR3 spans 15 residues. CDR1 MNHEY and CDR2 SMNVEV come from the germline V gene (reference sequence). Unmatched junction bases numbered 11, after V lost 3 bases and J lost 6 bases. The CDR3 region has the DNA TGTGCCAGCAGTTTCGGGACAGCCCACCCCCTCGAGCAGTACTTC. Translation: CASSFGTAHPLEQYF.

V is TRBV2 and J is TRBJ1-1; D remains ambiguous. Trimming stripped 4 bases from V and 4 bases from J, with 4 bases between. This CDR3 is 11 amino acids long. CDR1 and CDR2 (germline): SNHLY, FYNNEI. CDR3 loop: CASSGGTEAFF. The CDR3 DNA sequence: TGTGCCAGCAGTGGAGGCACTGAAGCTTTCTTT. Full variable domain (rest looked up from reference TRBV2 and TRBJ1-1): EPEVTQTPSHQVTQMGQEVILRCVPISNHLYFYWYRQILGQKVEFLVSFYNNEISEKSEIFDDQFSVERPDGSNFTLKIRSTKLEDSAMYFCASSGGTEAFFGQGTRLTVV.

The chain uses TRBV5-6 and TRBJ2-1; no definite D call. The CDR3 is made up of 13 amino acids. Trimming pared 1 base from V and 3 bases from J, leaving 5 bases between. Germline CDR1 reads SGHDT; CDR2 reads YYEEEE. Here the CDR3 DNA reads TGTGCCAGCAGCTTGATGCACTACAATGAGCAGTTCTTC. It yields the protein CASSLMHYNEQFF.